One and the same sample provided the 30 T cell receptor beta chains below, sequenced in a study of T-cell reconstitution after alpha-beta-depleted transplantation in children. Unique molecular identifiers were incorporated when the TCRbeta library was constructed. In TCRdb, the PCR reads were re-called with MiXCR into one record per CDR3 protein. Among about 610,000 distinct CDR3 sequences, about 10% were seen once, and the ten largest hold about 4%. Sequencing used PBMCs from the stem cell graft donor, obtained from the stem cell graft. The source is a human donor who donated a stem cell graft to a child with acute myeloid leukemia.

This clonotype has at least ten counts. The chain recombines TRBV20-1 with TRBJ2-3; D unresolved. V lost 6 bases to trimming and J lost 0 bases, with 4 bases between them. The germline V gene encodes CDR1 DFQATT and CDR2 SNEGSKA (reference sequence). The CDR3 totals 11 residues. The CDR3 loop is CSAVSTDTQYF. In DNA form, the CDR3 reads TGCAGTGCCGTTAGCACAGATACGCAGTATTTT.

The chain has TRBV12-3 or TRBV12-4 and TRBJ2-3; 14 nucleotides agree with TRBD2. The V gene end was trimmed by 5 bases and the J gene end by 6 bases; junction bases not matched to a gene: 7. This CDR3 comprises 16 residues. DNA of the CDR3: TGTGCCAGCAGTCCCCTGGGACTAGCGGGAGCGGATACGCAGTATTTT. Amino acids: CASSPLGLAGADTQYF.

Ten or more counts support this clonotype. V gene TRBV6-1 combines with J gene TRBJ1-3, with 9 bases aligning to TRBD1. CDR3 size: 14 residues. The J segment lost 4 bases and the V segment lost 6 bases, leaving 4 bases of the junction unmatched. Germline CDR1 and CDR2: MNHNS and SASEGT. CDR3 DNA sequence: TGTGCCAGCAGAACAGGGGGCCTCGGAAACACCATATATTTT. This gives the protein CASRTGGLGNTIYF.

This clonotype occurred a few times. V usage is TRBV3-1 and J usage is TRBJ1-2; perhaps TRBD1 as D (5 bases). The germline CDR1 and CDR2 sequences are LGHDT and YNNKEL (reference sequence). The CDR3 sequence is 15 residues long. Trimming pared 5 bases from V and 0 bases from J, leaving 13 bases between. The CDR3 sequence: CASSESGRPNYGYTF. For the CDR3, the DNA is TGTGCCAGCAGCGAATCAGGGAGACCTAACTATGGCTACACCTTC.

This clonotype was counted ten times or more. J is TRBJ2-3 and V is TRBV28; D is uncertain. The CDR3 consists of 11 residues. Germline V lookup: CDR1 MDHEN, CDR2 SYDVKM. V lost 4 bases and J 10 bases, leaving 9 bases between the germline ends. The CDR3 nucleotides are TGTGCCAGCAGTTCTAGTCGGGCGCAGTATTTT. Encoded protein: CASSSSRAQYF.

J is TRBJ2-1 and V is TRBV7-6, with 10 bases identical to TRBD2. The ends lost 0 bases at V and 8 bases at J; junction bases unmatched: 7. The CDR3 loop spans 16 amino acids. Germline values: CDR1 SGHVS, CDR2 FNYEAQ. The CDR3 reads CASSLAIASGSYEQFF. CDR3 coding DNA: TGTGCCAGCAGCTTAGCGATTGCTAGCGGGAGCTATGAGCAGTTCTTC.

This clonotype was counted a few times. The genes are TRBV20-1 and TRBJ1-1; unclear D gene. The germline V gene encodes CDR1 DFQATT and CDR2 SNEGSKA (reference sequence). The V end lost 0 bases, the J end lost 9 bases, and 8 bases lay between the germline ends. This CDR3 is built from 11 residues. CDR3 bases: TGCAGTGCTAGAGATAACCCACAAGCTTTCTTT. It is translated as CSARDNPQAFF.

In this sample, this clonotype turned up a few times. J is TRBJ1-1 and V is TRBV12-3 or TRBV12-4; unclear D gene. The CDR3 totals 11 residues. Trimming removed 8 bases at V and 3 bases at J, with 7 bases between. The CDR3 loop reads CASLLDTEAFF. The DNA of the CDR3 is TGTGCCAGCCTGCTCGACACTGAAGCTTTCTTT.

V is TRBV30 and J is TRBJ2-1; 9 bases are a match to TRBD1. From germline, CDR1 is GTSNPN and CDR2 SVGIG (reference sequence). The CDR3 spans 14 residues. V lost 5 bases and J lost 4; bases outside the gene matches: 6. The CDR3 is CAWGRDRDYNEQFF. CDR3 bases: TGTGCCTGGGGGCGGGACAGGGATTACAATGAGCAGTTCTTC.

The V and J genes are TRBV18 and TRBJ2-3, with 7 bases aligning to TRBD1. The V and J ends lost 6 bases and 4 bases, in that order; junction bases with no gene match: 10. Germline CDR1 reads KGHSH; CDR2 reads LQKENI. This CDR3 is built from 15 residues. Here the CDR3 reads CASSDRQGNADTQYF. The CDR3 DNA sequence: TGTGCCAGCTCCGACCGACAGGGTAACGCAGATACGCAGTATTTT.

This clonotype has just a few counts. This chain joins TRBV29-1 and TRBJ2-7, with 8 bases matching TRBD2. Germline CDR1 reads SQVTM; CDR2 reads ANQGSEA. The CDR3 is 13 residues long. Trimming at V came to 6 bases and at J to 2 bases, leaving 6 bases not matched to a gene. The DNA of the CDR3 is TGCAGCGTGTTTGGGACTAGAACCTACGAGCAGTACTTC. The encoded protein is CSVFGTRTYEQYF.

This clonotype was seen repeatedly, ten times or more. The genes are TRBV13 and TRBJ2-1, with TRBD1 as a possible D gene (6 bases). The V gene lost 1 base and the J gene lost 0 bases, with 10 bases spanning the gap. The germline gives CDR1 PRHDT, CDR2 FYEKMQ (reference sequence). The CDR3 has 16 amino acids. The CDR3 region is CASSLETGSSYNEQFF. CDR3 coding DNA: TGTGCCAGCAGCTTAGAGACAGGTTCCTCCTACAATGAGCAGTTCTTC.

At least ten counts were recorded for this clonotype. V gene TRBV4-3 combines with J gene TRBJ1-1, with D possibly TRBD1 on 5 matching bases. The CDR3 consists of 14 residues. V lost 4 bases and J lost 8, with 17 bases in between. Germline lookup yields CDR1 LGHNA and CDR2 YSLEER. CDR3 in amino acids: CASSPAGRVGEAFF. CDR3 sequence (DNA): TGCGCCAGCAGCCCCGCAGGGAGGGTGGGAGAAGCTTTCTTT.

V gene TRBV2 combines with J gene TRBJ2-7; 11 bases map to TRBD1. Germline CDR1 SNHLY, CDR2 FYNNEI. V shed 6 bases, J shed 4 bases, and the junction held 5 bases outside the gene matches. The CDR3 is 14 amino acids. CDR3 bases: TGTGCCAGCAGGTTAAGGGACAGGGGGTACGAGCAGTACTTC. It translates to CASRLRDRGYEQYF.

This chain joins TRBV6-4 and TRBJ2-1; 7 nucleotides align to TRBD2. Looked up from germline, CDR1 is MRHNA and CDR2 is SNTAGT. Trimming cost V 8 bases and J 6 bases; bases outside gene matches: 7. There are 13 residues in the CDR3. CDR3 residues: CASSSTSFNEQFF. The DNA for the CDR3 is TGTGCCAGCTCGTCGACTAGCTTCAATGAGCAGTTCTTC.

This clonotype was seen a handful of times. CDR3 coding DNA: TGCGCCAGCAGCCAAGATGGGGGGGTTGTGAATGGCTACACCTTC. It translates to CASSQDGGVVNGYTF. The gene calls are TRBV4-3 and TRBJ1-2; TRBD1 is a possible D gene (5 bases). V lost 0 bases and J 6 bases, leaving 14 bases between the germline ends. Germline lookup yields CDR1 LGHNA and CDR2 YSLEER. This CDR3 spans 15 amino acids.

This clonotype was seen more than once but under ten times. The chain couples TRBV7-9 to TRBJ1-3; TRBD1 is a possible D gene (6 bases). V shed 5 bases and J shed 1 base, with 15 bases lying between them. CDR3 length: 16 residues. CDR1 SEHNR and CDR2 FQNEAQ come from the germline V gene (reference sequence). For the CDR3, the DNA is TGTGCCAGCAGCCGGATCCTCACAGGGTCTGGAAACACCATATATTTT. It specifies CASSRILTGSGNTIYF.

Of note for this clonotype: Given a much more abundant clone one base away, this may be a read error. V usage is TRBV12-3 or TRBV12-4 and J usage is TRBJ2-5, with 9 bases that match TRBD2. CDR3 length: 16 amino acids. Trimming cost V 5 bases and J 5 bases; bases outside gene matches: 12. The CDR3: CASSPGTSRGPETQYF. CDR3 sequence (DNA): TGTGCCAGCAGTCCCGGGACTAGCAGGGGACCCGAGACCCAGTACTTC.

This clonotype was seen a few times. The chain recombines TRBV11-2 with TRBJ1-3; D not resolved. Germline loops: CDR1 SGHAT, CDR2 FQNNGV. This CDR3 region has 15 residues. V lost 4 bases, J lost 4 bases, and 14 bases lay in between. The CDR3 reads CASSSQARKGNTIYF. The CDR3, as DNA: TGTGCCAGCAGCTCCCAGGCGAGGAAGGGAAACACCATATATTTT.

This clonotype was counted many times. The chain links TRBV7-3 to TRBJ2-1; the D is unclear. Deletions cut 5 bases from V and 6 bases from J, with 20 bases between. The CDR3 has 16 amino acids. Germline values: CDR1 SGHTA, CDR2 FQGTGA. The CDR3 sequence: CASSAFLAPTSNEQFF. The DNA for the CDR3 is TGTGCCAGCAGCGCCTTCCTGGCCCCAACCTCCAATGAGCAGTTCTTC.

The chain recombines TRBV28 with TRBJ2-7; D uncertain. The germline gives CDR1 MDHEN, CDR2 SYDVKM. The CDR3 is 14 amino acids. Trimming removed 1 base at V and 3 bases at J, with 10 bases between. Here the CDR3 reads CASSLSPPNYEQYF. The CDR3 nucleotides read TGTGCCAGCAGTTTATCCCCTCCTAACTACGAGCAGTACTTC.

This clonotype was recorded many times. CDR3 residues: CSVAAGAYNTEAFF. In DNA form, the CDR3 reads TGCAGCGTTGCAGCGGGGGCATATAACACTGAAGCTTTCTTT. This rearrangement joins TRBV29-1 to TRBJ1-1; D is perhaps TRBD1 (6 bases). V lost 4 bases and J lost 2, with 14 bases in between. CDR1 and CDR2 from the germline V gene are SQVTM and ANQGSEA. CDR3 length: 14 amino acids.

There are a few counts of this clonotype. The chain carries TRBV12-3 or TRBV12-4 and TRBJ2-1, with D perhaps TRBD1 or TRBD2 (6 bases each). The CDR3 has 18 residues. The V end lost 3 bases, the J end lost 0 bases, and 18 bases lay between the germline ends. Here the CDR3 reads CASSFILRGAGSYNEQFF. CDR3 nucleotides: TGTGCCAGCAGTTTTATTTTGAGGGGGGCGGGCTCCTACAATGAGCAGTTCTTC.

This clonotype showed up many times. Written as DNA, the CDR3 is TGCAGTGCTAGAGATCCCGGGGGCCTTGGATACGAGCAGTACTTC. Protein: CSARDPGGLGYEQYF. This chain uses TRBV20-1 with TRBJ2-7; perhaps D is TRBD1 or TRBD2 (6 bases each). This CDR3 spans 15 amino acids. From germline, CDR1 is DFQATT and CDR2 SNEGSKA (reference sequence). Trimming removed 0 bases from V and 4 bases from J, with 16 bases in between.

This clonotype has just a few counts. This chain links TRBV29-1 with TRBJ2-5, with D tentatively TRBD1 (6 bases). Trimming left V 2 bases short and J 7 bases short, with 11 bases between. The CDR3 contains 12 residues. Germline loops: CDR1 SQVTM, CDR2 ANQGSEA. The CDR3 reads CSVESGVRTQYF. The CDR3 nucleotides are TGCAGCGTTGAATCAGGGGTGCGGACCCAGTACTTC.

The rearrangement joins TRBV24-1 to TRBJ2-1, with a weak D call TRBD2 (6 bases). The CDR3 runs to 15 residues. V gave up 6 bases and J gave up 9 bases, with 20 bases separating them. CDR1 and CDR2 from the germline V gene are KGHDR and SFDVKD. CDR3: CATSPRPGVLGEQFF. The CDR3 DNA follows: TGTGCCACCAGTCCACGCCCGGGAGTCTTAGGTGAGCAGTTCTTC.

The chain joins TRBV20-1 to TRBJ1-2; no clear D. Germline loops: CDR1 DFQATT, CDR2 SNEGSKA (reference sequence). CDR3 length: 12 amino acids. The ends were cut back, 1 base at V and 4 bases at J, with 7 bases in the middle. CDR3 nucleotides: TGCAGTGCTAGAGTCAGTCTCTATGGCTACACCTTC. Translating gives CSARVSLYGYTF.

This clonotype has a handful of counts. The chain has TRBV27 and TRBJ2-3; D is undetermined. Germline V gene sequence: CDR1 MNHEY, CDR2 SMNVEV (reference sequence). V was cut by 0 bases and J by 1 base, with 8 bases left in between. The CDR3 is 15 amino acids. The CDR3 reads CASSLSVSGTDTQYF. CDR3 bases: TGTGCCAGCAGTTTATCGGTTTCTGGCACAGATACGCAGTATTTT.

V gene TRBV7-2 combines with J gene TRBJ2-7; TRBD2 is a possible D gene (5 bases). Per germline, CDR1 SGHTA and CDR2 FQGNSA. CDR3 length: 16 amino acids. V was pared by 5 bases and J by 0 bases, with 17 bases between. CDR3 bases: TGTGCCAGCAGCGCCCGCGGAGGACGGACCTCCTACGAGCAGTACTTC. It codes for CASSARGGRTSYEQYF.

The J gene is TRBJ1-5, the V gene TRBV20-1; maybe TRBD1 (5 bases). V lost 5 bases, J lost 0 bases, and 11 bases lay in between. Germline assignment: CDR1 DFQATT and CDR2 SNEGSKA (reference sequence). CDR3 length: 14 residues. The CDR3: CSAYGGYSNQPQHF. CDR3 DNA sequence: TGCAGTGCTTATGGGGGTTATAGCAATCAGCCCCAGCATTTT.